This T cell receptor beta chain emerged from a study of OX40 agonist ivuxolimab in advanced cancers. Clones were read by immunoSEQ multiplex PCR, and TCRdb kept only the in-frame ones, dropping some. This sample has over 40,000 clones, with approximately 80% found just once. This clone was recorded once. What it binds is not known. Overall study findings and caveats: No antigen was identified for the clonally expanded peripheral T cells. At 0.1 to 3.0 mg/kg, CD4+ and CD8+ blood T cells expanded clonally by week 6.

CDR3 length equals 12 residues. CDR1 is SGHNT and CDR2 is YENEEA in the germline V gene. V lost 3 bases to trimming and J lost 4 bases, with 3 bases between them. The investigators sampled blood at baseline, at cycle 4 day 1, and at cycle 7 day 1. The chain is built from TRBV11-3 and TRBJ2-2, with D unresolved. This TCR derives from an adult with an advanced solid tumor such as melanoma, head and neck, liver or kidney cancer. Specimen: CD4+ or CD8+ T cells sorted from blood, collected in a trial of the OX40 agonist ivuxolimab. The CDR3 spells CASSFVTGELFF. The CDR3 nucleotides read TGTGCCAGCAGCTTTGTCACCGGGGAGCTGTTTTTT.